This T cell receptor (beta chain) came from a study of cytomegalovirus exposure and HLA in healthy donors. Study-wide results and limits: The Asian-associated ancestry cluster reportedly had fewer N-insertions than the approximately 670-donor mean in a later analysis. Accurate HLA-A and HLA-B prediction from TCR beta sequences was reported for most subjects. Looking again later, the authors saw that most CMV-associated TCR beta chains seemed HLA-restricted. Many donors shared some public TCRs, even though most TCR sequences were rare.

The CDR3 has 10 residues. Germline V lookup: CDR1 MGHDK, CDR2 SYGVNS. The V and J ends lost 4 bases and 12 bases respectively, with 10 bases between them. The PCR contained 60 Vbeta and 13 Jbeta primers. Profiled with immunoSEQ multiplex PCR; TCRdb holds only in-frame clones, not every one. The table records over 150,000 clones, 84% of them present only once. As for this clone: Its antigen remains unknown.

The clonotype comes from a man aged 18 to 35 in good health and CMV-seronegative. This chain uses TRBV25-1 with TRBJ2-7, with D perhaps matching TRBD2 (5 bases). The sample was PBMCs. The CDR3: CASSAGDLYF. In DNA form, the CDR3 reads TGTGCCAGCAGTGCCGGGGATCTGTACTTC.